This is a list of T cell receptor beta chains from one sample in a study of CD8 T cells in Susac syndrome. TCRdb passed the immunoSEQ multiplex PCR reads through MiXCR, listing each CDR3 protein once. The sample lists about 440,000 distinct CDR3 sequences, 85% to 90% occurring once. The specimen was CD8+ T cells from PBMCs. The receptors derive from a human donor with multiple sclerosis. The CDR3 runs from the conserved cysteine through the conserved F or W. A D gene is named only where the DNA matches it firmly. Some rows have no size entry. The others give once, few or many, or a class for an expanded clone.

>-|TRBJ2-1|TRBV7-9|TRBD2
CAGGQSGDYNEQFF
TGTGCCGGAGGTCAAAGCGGGGACTACAATGAGCAGTTCTTC
>-|TRBJ2-1|TRBV5-1|-
CASRREGLNEQFF
TGCGCCAGCAGACGGGAAGGGTTGAATGAGCAGTTCTTC
>-|TRBJ2-7|TRBV20-1|-
CSARDPVVGLPYEQYF
TGCAGTGCTAGAGATCCCGTCGTGGGTCTACCCTACGAGCAGTACTTC
>-|TRBJ1-4|TRBV2|-
CAIGGDTELFF
TGTGCCATCGGGGGGGACACTGAACTGTTTTTT
>-|TRBJ2-7|TRBV5-4|TRBD1
CASSSRQGADEQYF
TGTGCCAGCAGCTCCCGACAGGGGGCCGACGAGCAGTACTTC
>-|TRBJ2-5|TRBV28|-
CASSFSVDEETQYF
TGTGCCAGCAGTTTCTCTGTAGACGAAGAGACCCAGTACTTC
>-|TRBJ1-2|TRBV12-3/TRBV12-4|TRBD1
CASSFARGKDGYTF
TGTGCCAGCAGTTTCGCCAGGGGGAAGGATGGCTACACCTTC
>-|TRBJ2-1|TRBV5-1|-
CASSLAGLANEQFF
TGCGCCAGCAGCTTGGCCGGACTCGCTAATGAGCAGTTCTTC
>-|TRBJ2-7|TRBV3-1|TRBD2
CASSPESGGLSYEQYF
TGTGCCAGCTCCCCTGAGTCGGGGGGGCTCTCCTACGAGCAGTACTTC
>-|TRBJ2-1|TRBV19|TRBD2
CASSATGGGLNEQFF
TGTGCCAGTAGTGCTACGGGAGGCGGCCTCAATGAGCAGTTCTTC
>-|TRBJ1-1|TRBV24-1|TRBD1
CATGDSHPAFF
TGTGCCACCGGGGACAGCCATCCAGCTTTCTTT
>few|TRBJ1-1|TRBV6-1|-
CASSEQGSGTEAFF
TGTGCCAGCAGTGAGCAGGGGTCAGGCACTGAAGCTTTCTTT
>-|TRBJ2-1|TRBV7-8|TRBD1
CASSLETGQGAYEQFF
TGTGCCAGCAGCTTAGAGACGGGACAGGGGGCGTATGAGCAGTTCTTC
>-|TRBJ1-4|TRBV5-1|-
CASSYSLSGENEKLFF
TGCGCCAGCAGCTACAGTTTGTCCGGGGAGAATGAAAAACTGTTTTTT
>-|TRBJ2-5|TRBV21-1|-
CASSKDPPGEVTQYF
TGTGCCAGCAGCAAAGATCCCCCCGGGGAGGTGACCCAGTACTTC
>-|TRBJ2-1|TRBV6-1|-
CAVERAGWNEQFF
TGTGCCGTTGAGCGGGCCGGGTGGAATGAGCAGTTCTTC